Listed here are 18 T cell receptor beta chains from one sample, sequenced in a study of radiation and T cells in renal cell carcinoma. Data came from immunoSEQ multiplex PCR; TCRdb stores just in-frame clones and leaves some out. The profile shows more than 140,000 clones, approximately 82% of them singletons. Time point defined: baseline pretreatment blood. As for treatment: 15 Gy SBRT to primary tumor, nephrectomy 4 weeks later. The sample here was blood, taken from a patient whose treatment included radiotherapy and nephrectomy. These receptors were obtained from a woman between 45 and 65 years old with renal cell carcinoma.

V gene TRBV6-4 combines with J gene TRBJ2-2; the match to TRBD2 covers 7 bases. Germline trimming cut 3 bases from V and 1 base from J; bases unmatched to any gene: 2. The CDR3 has 15 amino acids. Germline values: CDR1 MRHNA, CDR2 SNTAGT. The CDR3 DNA is TGTGCCAGCAGTGAGATAGCGGGGAACACCGGGGAGCTGTTTTTT. Protein: CASSEIAGNTGELFF.

The V and J genes are TRBV6-5 and TRBJ1-2, with no clear D. Trimming pared 0 bases from V and 7 bases from J, leaving 15 bases between. In germline, CDR1 is MNHEY, CDR2 SVGAGI. CDR3 size: 15 residues. CDR3 protein: CASSYSKTPGFGYTF. The CDR3 region has the DNA TGTGCCAGCAGTTACTCGAAAACTCCCGGGTTTGGCTACACCTTC.

V gene TRBV4-1 combines with J gene TRBJ2-3; D call uncertain. The V gene lost 1 base and the J gene lost 6 bases, with 8 bases spanning the gap. This CDR3 comprises 13 residues. CDR1 MGHRA and CDR2 YSYEKL come from the germline V gene. The CDR3 DNA follows: TGCGCCAGCAGCCAAGGGCCGTTGGATACGCAGTATTTT. This encodes CASSQGPLDTQYF.

The table lists this clone with a count of one. The chain couples TRBV7-9 to TRBJ1-5; the D is unclear. Trimming cost V 1 base and J 2 bases, with 9 bases left between them. The CDR3 loop spans 15 amino acids. CDR1 and CDR2 from the germline V gene are SEHNR and FQNEAQ (reference sequence). The CDR3 sequence is CASSLGDSRNQPQHF. For the CDR3, the DNA is TGTGCCAGCAGCTTAGGGGATTCCCGCAATCAGCCCCAGCATTTT.

This clone was recorded once. This chain joins TRBV7-2 and TRBJ2-7; D not resolved. Trimming removed 1 base at V and 4 bases at J, with 14 bases between. This CDR3 comprises 15 residues. Germline V gene sequence: CDR1 SGHTA, CDR2 FQGNSA. CDR3 residues: CASSLVTDNMYEQYF. The CDR3, as DNA: TGTGCCAGCAGCTTAGTAACAGATAACATGTACGAGCAGTACTTC.

This clone was counted a single time. This chain connects TRBV5-6 to TRBJ2-2; D gene uncertain. Germline V gene sequence: CDR1 SGHDT, CDR2 YYEEEE. The CDR3 covers 12 residues. V was trimmed by 4 bases and J by 6 bases, leaving 7 bases between them. The CDR3 here is CASSPPAGELFF. The CDR3, as DNA: TGTGCCAGCAGCCCCCCCGCCGGGGAGCTGTTTTTT.

The chain employs TRBV11-2 and TRBJ2-7; 7 bases fit TRBD1. With V trimmed by 6 bases and J by 2 bases, 4 bases remained unmatched. The CDR3 sequence is 13 residues long. Germline V gene lookup returns CDR1 SGHAT and CDR2 FQNNGV. This CDR3 is CASRGTVAYEQYF. In DNA form, the CDR3 reads TGTGCCAGCAGGGGGACAGTCGCCTACGAGCAGTACTTC.

V gene TRBV5-4 combines with J gene TRBJ1-3; TRBD1 matches at 7 bases. The germline V gene encodes CDR1 SGHNT and CDR2 YYREEE (reference sequence). The V and J ends lost 4 bases and 0 bases, in that order; junction bases with no gene match: 7. The CDR3 extends over 16 amino acids. The CDR3 region is CASSPDRAGSGNTIYF. For the CDR3, the DNA is TGTGCCAGCAGCCCAGACAGGGCAGGCTCTGGAAACACCATATATTTT.

CDR3 coding DNA: TGTGCCAGCATCATTGGGGGGGGCCCCCTCCCAGATACGCAGTATTTT. It encodes CASIIGGGPLPDTQYF. The chain has TRBV5-6 and TRBJ2-3; the D gene is possibly TRBD2 (7 bases). Germline-derived CDR1 and CDR2 are SGHDT and YYEEEE. V lost 6 bases and J 4 bases, leaving 21 bases between the germline ends. This CDR3 is 16 amino acids long. The full variable domain, rest sourced from reference TRBV5-6 and TRBJ2-3, is DAGVTQSPTHLIKTRGQQVTLRCSPKSGHDTVSWYQQALGQGPQFIFQYYEEEERQRGNFPDRFSGHQFPNYSSELNVNALLLGDSALYLCASIIGGGPLPDTQYFGPGTRLTVL.

The rearrangement joins TRBV27 to TRBJ2-6; a weak D match, TRBD2 (6 bases). CDR3 length: 17 residues. V dropped 5 bases and J dropped 0 bases, with 14 bases sitting between them. Germline loops: CDR1 MNHEY, CDR2 SMNVEV (reference sequence). The CDR3 DNA reads TGTGCCAGCAGTGGACTGGGGGGATTCTCTGGGGCCAACGTCCTGACTTTC. Translated: CASSGLGGFSGANVLTF.

Comment on this clone: One end of the junction fails to match germline, which may point to a read error. CDR3 sequence: CASSLGVSGLIF. The CDR3 DNA reads as TGTGCCAGCAGCTTGGGTGTGTCGGGGCTAATCTTT. V and J are TRBV5-4 and TRBJ1-1; TRBD1 is a possible D gene (5 bases). This CDR3 has 12 amino acids. Germline-derived CDR1 and CDR2 are SGHNT and YYREEE (reference sequence).

The chain employs TRBV11-2 and TRBJ2-7; D is undetermined. CDR1 is SGHAT and CDR2 is FQNNGV in the germline V gene. Between the trimmed V and J ends, which lost 1 base and 3 bases, there was a span of 13 bases. The CDR3 length is 15 residues. The CDR3 is CASSLAVLPGYEQYF. In DNA, the CDR3 is TGTGCCAGCAGCTTAGCTGTCTTACCTGGCTACGAGCAGTACTTC.

The chain combines TRBV10-3 with TRBJ2-7; D not resolved. This CDR3 is 11 amino acids long. In germline, CDR1 is ENHRY, CDR2 SYGVKD. The V end lost 5 bases, the J end lost 4 bases, and 6 bases lay between the germline ends. The CDR3 DNA sequence: TGTGCCATCAGTTCACAATACGAGCAGTACTTC. Protein product: CAISSQYEQYF.

This clone has just one count. The chain uses TRBV5-1 and TRBJ1-1, with 7 nucleotides matching TRBD1. J was trimmed by 1 base and V by 2 bases; bases with no gene match: 8. The CDR3 runs 16 residues. The germline gives CDR1 SGHRS, CDR2 YFSETQ. CDR3 DNA sequence: TGCGCCAGCAGCTTCGACCCGGGACAGACGAACACTGAAGCTTTCTTT. Its translation: CASSFDPGQTNTEAFF.

The J gene is TRBJ2-7, the V gene TRBV19; 7 bases align to TRBD2. V lost 5 bases to trimming and J lost 12 bases; unmatched junction nucleotides: 16. The CDR3 contains 14 residues. Germline CDR1 and CDR2: LNHDA and SQIVND (reference sequence). Here the CDR3 DNA reads TGTGCCAGTAGTCCTACTAGCGTACATCCTACGACGTACTTC. Translating it yields CASSPTSVHPTTYF.

The V call is TRBV28, the J call TRBJ1-5, with unresolved D. CDR1 is MDHEN and CDR2 is SYDVKM in the germline V gene. V shed 4 bases and J shed 5 bases, with 6 bases lying between them. This CDR3 has 12 residues. The CDR3 loop reads CASSSGYQPQHF. The CDR3 coding sequence is TGTGCCAGCAGTTCCGGCTATCAGCCCCAGCATTTT.

The V and J genes are TRBV6-1 and TRBJ2-5; 11 positions agree with TRBD2. There are 15 residues in the CDR3. The trim removed 7 bases at V and 4 bases at J, leaving 8 bases unmatched. Germline V gene lookup returns CDR1 MNHNS and CDR2 SASEGT. The CDR3 DNA sequence: TGTGCCAGCAAAGCCTTAGCGGGAGGGGGAGAGACCCAGTACTTC. The encoded protein is CASKALAGGGETQYF.

This chain uses TRBV15 with TRBJ1-5; 7 bases match TRBD1. Germline V CDR1 and CDR2: LNHNV, YYDKDF (reference sequence). The CDR3 sequence is 15 residues long. Trimming at V came to 0 bases and at J to 8 bases, leaving 7 bases not matched to a gene. The CDR3 spells CATSRETGIVEPQHF. CDR3 nucleotides: TGTGCCACCAGCAGAGAGACAGGGATTGTAGAGCCCCAGCATTTT.